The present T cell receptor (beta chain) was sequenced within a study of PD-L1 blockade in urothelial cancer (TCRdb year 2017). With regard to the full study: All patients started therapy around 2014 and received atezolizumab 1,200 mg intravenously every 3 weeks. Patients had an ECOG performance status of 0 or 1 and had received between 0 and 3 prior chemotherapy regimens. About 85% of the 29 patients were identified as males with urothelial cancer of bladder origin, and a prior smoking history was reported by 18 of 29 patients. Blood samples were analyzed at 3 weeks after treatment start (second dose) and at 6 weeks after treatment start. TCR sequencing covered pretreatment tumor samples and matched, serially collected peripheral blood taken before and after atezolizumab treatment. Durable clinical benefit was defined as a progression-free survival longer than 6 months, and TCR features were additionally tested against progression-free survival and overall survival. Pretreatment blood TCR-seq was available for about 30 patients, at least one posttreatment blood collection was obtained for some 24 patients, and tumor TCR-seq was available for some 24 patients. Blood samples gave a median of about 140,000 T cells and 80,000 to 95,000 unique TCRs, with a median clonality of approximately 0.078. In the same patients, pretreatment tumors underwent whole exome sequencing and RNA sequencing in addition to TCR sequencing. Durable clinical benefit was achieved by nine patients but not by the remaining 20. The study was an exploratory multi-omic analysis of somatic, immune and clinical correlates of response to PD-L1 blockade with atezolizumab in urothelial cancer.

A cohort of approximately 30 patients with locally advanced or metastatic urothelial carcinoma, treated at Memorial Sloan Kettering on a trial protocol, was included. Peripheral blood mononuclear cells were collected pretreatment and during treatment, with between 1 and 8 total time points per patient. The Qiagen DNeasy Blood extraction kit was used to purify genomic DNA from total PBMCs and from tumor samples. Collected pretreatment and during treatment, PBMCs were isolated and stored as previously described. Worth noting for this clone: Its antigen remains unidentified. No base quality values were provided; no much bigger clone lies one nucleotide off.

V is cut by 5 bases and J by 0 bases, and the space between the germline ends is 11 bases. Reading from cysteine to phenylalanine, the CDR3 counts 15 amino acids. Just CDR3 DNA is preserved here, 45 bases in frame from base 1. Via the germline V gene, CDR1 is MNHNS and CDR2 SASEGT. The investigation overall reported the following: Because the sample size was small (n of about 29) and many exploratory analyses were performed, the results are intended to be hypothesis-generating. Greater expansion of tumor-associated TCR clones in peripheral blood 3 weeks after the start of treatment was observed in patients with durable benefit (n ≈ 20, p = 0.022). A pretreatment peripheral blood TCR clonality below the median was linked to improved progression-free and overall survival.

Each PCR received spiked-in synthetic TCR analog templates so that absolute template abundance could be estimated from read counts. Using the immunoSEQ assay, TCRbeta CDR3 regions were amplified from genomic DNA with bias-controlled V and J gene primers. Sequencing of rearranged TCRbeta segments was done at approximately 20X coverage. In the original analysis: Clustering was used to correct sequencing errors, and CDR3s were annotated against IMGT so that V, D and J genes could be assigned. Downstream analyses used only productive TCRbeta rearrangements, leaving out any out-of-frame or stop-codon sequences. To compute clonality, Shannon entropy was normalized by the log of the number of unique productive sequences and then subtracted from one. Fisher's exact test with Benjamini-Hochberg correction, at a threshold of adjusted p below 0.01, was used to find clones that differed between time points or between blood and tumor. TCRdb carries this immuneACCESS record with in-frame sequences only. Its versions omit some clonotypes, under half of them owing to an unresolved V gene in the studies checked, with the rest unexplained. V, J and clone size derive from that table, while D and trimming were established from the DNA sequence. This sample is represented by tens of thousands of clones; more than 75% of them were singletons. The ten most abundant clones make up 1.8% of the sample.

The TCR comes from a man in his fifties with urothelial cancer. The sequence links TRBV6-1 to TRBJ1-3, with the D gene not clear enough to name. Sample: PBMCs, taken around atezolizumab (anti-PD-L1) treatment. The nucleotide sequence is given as TGTGCCAGCAGTCCCATAACAGACTCTGGAAACACCATATATTTT. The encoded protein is CASSPITDSGNTIYF.